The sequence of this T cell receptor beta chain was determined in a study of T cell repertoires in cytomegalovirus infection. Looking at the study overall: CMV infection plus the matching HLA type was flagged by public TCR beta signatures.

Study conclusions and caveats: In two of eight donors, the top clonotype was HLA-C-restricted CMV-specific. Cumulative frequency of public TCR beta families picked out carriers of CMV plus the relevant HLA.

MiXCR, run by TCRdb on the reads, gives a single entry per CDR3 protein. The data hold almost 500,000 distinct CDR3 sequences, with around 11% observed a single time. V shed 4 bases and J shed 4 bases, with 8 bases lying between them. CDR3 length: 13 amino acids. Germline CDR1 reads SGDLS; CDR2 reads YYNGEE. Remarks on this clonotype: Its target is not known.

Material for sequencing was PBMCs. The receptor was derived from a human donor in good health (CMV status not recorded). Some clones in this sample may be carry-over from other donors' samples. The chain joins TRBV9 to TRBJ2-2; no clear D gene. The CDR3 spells CASSRSATGELFF. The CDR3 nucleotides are TGTGCCAGCAGCCGTAGTGCCACCGGGGAGCTGTTTTTT. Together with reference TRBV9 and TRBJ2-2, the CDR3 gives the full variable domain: DSGVTQTPKHLITATGQRVTLRCSPRSGDLSVYWYQQSLDQGLQFLIQYYNGEERAKGNILERFSAQQFPDLHSELNLSSLELGDSALYFCASSRSATGELFFGEGSRLTVL.